Each of the 26 T cell receptor beta chains below was sequenced from the same sample in a study of control samples from healthy donors and cancer patients (dated by TCRdb to the early 2020s). Libraries were made using the immunoSEQ multiplex PCR assay. The source is immuneACCESS, and TCRdb retained only in-frame sequences with V and J called. Part of the clones is not carried over; for the studies checked, unresolved V genes explain less than half of this, and the remainder is unexplained. The sample profile shows about 55,000 clones; roughly 95% of them were found once. In total, the top ten clones hold about 1.1% of the sample. Sequencing was carried out using blood. These receptor sequences come from a woman under 30 in good health.

This chain uses TRBV30 with TRBJ1-2, with D unresolved. Germline V gives CDR1 GTSNPN, CDR2 SVGIG (reference sequence). The CDR3 runs 11 residues. V dropped 0 bases and J dropped 7 bases, with 6 bases sitting between them. CDR3 DNA: TGTGCCTGGAGTGTACTGGGTGGCTACACCTTC. Amino acids: CAWSVLGGYTF. The variable domain in full, with the rest retrieved from reference TRBV30 and TRBJ1-2, is SQTIHQWPATLVQPVGSPLSLECTVEGTSNPNLYWYRQAAGRGLQLLFYSVGIGQISSEVPQNLSASRPQDRQFILSSKKLLLSDSGFYLCAWSVLGGYTFGSGTRLTVV.

CDR3 bases: TGTGCCAGCAGCTTGGTGGCAGCCCAGAAGCCCCAGCATTTT. Its translation: CASSLVAAQKPQHF. The chain is built from TRBV5-8 and TRBJ1-5; D uncertain. The CDR3 is 14 amino acids. V gave up 0 bases and J gave up 8 bases, with 12 bases separating them. Per germline, CDR1 SGHTS and CDR2 YDEGEE.

The chain employs TRBV11-2 and TRBJ1-1, with D possibly being TRBD1 (5 bases). There are 14 residues in the CDR3. V lost 1 base and J lost 4, with 10 bases in between. CDR1 and CDR2 (germline): SGHAT, FQNNGV. CDR3 sequence reads: CASSLGREGTEAFF. In DNA, the CDR3 is TGTGCCAGCAGCTTAGGCAGGGAGGGCACTGAAGCTTTCTTT.

The chain is built from TRBV5-1 and TRBJ2-1; a possible D gene is TRBD1 (5 bases). Trimming removed 2 bases from V and 4 bases from J, with 7 bases in between. The CDR3 length is 13 residues. Looked up from germline, CDR1 is SGHRS and CDR2 is YFSETQ. The CDR3 coding sequence is TGCGCCAGCAGCTTCAGGGATTACAATGAGCAGTTCTTC. It codes for CASSFRDYNEQFF.

The genes are TRBV4-3 and TRBJ1-2; 7 bases map to TRBD1. Germline loops: CDR1 LGHNA, CDR2 YSLEER. Trimming at V came to 0 bases and at J to 8 bases, leaving 9 bases not matched to a gene. The CDR3 sequence is 15 residues long. CDR3 sequence (DNA): TGCGCCAGCAGCCAAGACTACAGGGGAAGGGAGGGCTACACCTTC. Protein sequence: CASSQDYRGREGYTF.

This clone was seen more than once but under ten times. V usage is TRBV4-1 and J usage is TRBJ2-3; D remains ambiguous. CDR3 length: 13 residues. Trimming pared 5 bases from V and 2 bases from J, leaving 8 bases between. Germline lookup yields CDR1 MGHRA and CDR2 YSYEKL. DNA for the CDR3: TGCGCCAGCAGCGAATCTCCCACAGATACGCAGTATTTT. Its protein is CASSESPTDTQYF.

The genes are TRBV6-1 and TRBJ1-6; 7 bases are a match to TRBD1. Germline CDR1 and CDR2: MNHNS and SASEGT. This CDR3 contains 17 residues. Unmatched junction bases numbered 6, after V lost 2 bases and J lost 2 bases. The DNA for the CDR3 is TGTGCCAGCAGTGAAAGGGCAGGGGGAGCCTATAATTCACCCCTCCACTTT. Its translation is CASSERAGGAYNSPLHF.

V is TRBV7-6 and J is TRBJ2-3; the match to TRBD1 covers 7 bases. V lost 5 bases, J lost 5 bases, and 13 bases stayed unmatched. Germline CDR1 reads SGHVS; CDR2 reads FNYEAQ. CDR3 length equals 16 residues. The CDR3, as DNA: TGTGCCAGCAGCCCAGAGGGGGCCCCCTGGGAAGATACGCAGTATTTT. Translating it yields CASSPEGAPWEDTQYF.

The chain has TRBV6-4 and TRBJ2-1, with TRBD2 identical over 8 bases. The CDR3 is made up of 14 amino acids. V was clipped by 6 bases and J by 6 bases; unmatched bases: 7. CDR1 is MRHNA and CDR2 is SNTAGT in the germline V gene. CDR3 in amino acids: CASRDDGGANEQFF. CDR3 bases: TGTGCCAGCAGGGACGACGGGGGGGCCAATGAGCAGTTCTTC.

The chain employs TRBV7-9 and TRBJ1-6, with 8 positions matching TRBD1. CDR3 size: 14 residues. The V gene end was trimmed by 5 bases and the J gene end by 6 bases; junction bases not matched to a gene: 3. Germline V gene lookup returns CDR1 SEHNR and CDR2 FQNEAQ (reference sequence). CDR3 in amino acids: CASSQQGVNSPLHF. DNA of the CDR3: TGTGCCAGCAGCCAACAGGGGGTTAATTCACCCCTCCACTTT.

V usage is TRBV24-1 and J usage is TRBJ2-3; TRBD1 matches 9 bases. V shed 5 bases, J shed 2 bases, and the junction held 7 bases outside the gene matches. Per germline, CDR1 KGHDR and CDR2 SFDVKD. This CDR3 comprises 16 residues. CDR3 nucleotides: TGTGCCACCAGTGCCACCCGGGACAGGGCCACAGATACGCAGTATTTT. As protein: CATSATRDRATDTQYF.

The chain carries TRBV3-1 (or the pseudogene TRBV3-2) and TRBJ1-3; 9 positions match TRBD1. Germline values: CDR1 LGHDT, CDR2 YNNKEL (reference sequence). J lost 4 bases, V lost 4 bases, and 5 bases had no gene match. This CDR3 has 15 amino acids. In DNA form, the CDR3 reads TGTGCCAGCAGCCTGGGGGACAGGGCCGGAAACACCATATATTTT. This translates into CASSLGDRAGNTIYF.

CDR3 in amino acids: CASGKDLSGANVLTF. The CDR3, as DNA: TGTGCCAGCGGGAAGGACCTCTCTGGGGCCAACGTCCTGACTTTC. This rearrangement joins TRBV6-5 to TRBJ2-6; D not resolved. Between the trimmed V and J ends, which lost 8 bases and 0 bases, there was a span of 11 bases. Per the germline V gene, CDR1 is MNHEY and CDR2 is SVGAGI. There are 15 residues in the CDR3.

The chain couples TRBV5-4 to TRBJ2-5; 15 nucleotides match TRBD2. The germline V gene encodes CDR1 SGHNT and CDR2 YYREEE (reference sequence). The CDR3 totals 17 residues. J lost 5 bases, V lost 10 bases, and 15 bases had no gene match. CDR3 amino acids: CASKRGTSGGIRETQYF. CDR3 DNA sequence: TGTGCCTCAAAGCGTGGGACTAGCGGGGGGATTCGGGAGACCCAGTACTTC.

The table lists this clone with a few counts. The chain links TRBV19 to TRBJ1-5; unclear D gene. With 6 bases removed from V and 0 bases from J, the gap between germline ends came to 3 bases. CDR3 length equals 12 residues. Looked up from germline, CDR1 is LNHDA and CDR2 is SQIVND (reference sequence). The CDR3 spells CASRNSNQPQHF. CDR3 DNA sequence: TGTGCCAGTAGAAATAGCAATCAGCCCCAGCATTTT.

The CDR3 DNA sequence: TGTGCCAGCAGCTTAGCCCCGGGACTGGGCTACGAGCAGTACTTC. Its protein is CASSLAPGLGYEQYF. The chain links TRBV7-3 to TRBJ2-7; the D gene is possibly TRBD2 (6 bases). V was pared by 2 bases and J by 3 bases, with 14 bases between. The CDR3 runs 15 residues. From germline, CDR1 is SGHTA and CDR2 FQGTGA.

The chain uses TRBV5-1 and TRBJ2-3, with a tentative D call TRBD2 (6 bases). The CDR3 extends over 15 amino acids. Trimming removed 2 bases from V and 1 base from J, with 11 bases in between. From germline, CDR1 is SGHRS and CDR2 YFSETQ. The CDR3, as DNA: TGCGCCAGCAGCTTTAGCGGAGTTCGCACAGATACGCAGTATTTT. Residues: CASSFSGVRTDTQYF.

The chain combines TRBV11-2 with TRBJ2-7; D is unclear. Germline loops: CDR1 SGHAT, CDR2 FQNNGV. The germline V and J ends were trimmed by 0 bases and 5 bases, with 8 bases remaining between them. The CDR3 totals 13 residues. This CDR3 reads CASSLDLLNEQYF. The CDR3 nucleotides are TGTGCCAGCAGCTTAGATTTGTTAAACGAGCAGTACTTC. The variable domain in full, completed from reference TRBV11-2 and TRBJ2-7, reads EAGVAQSPRYKIIEKRQSVAFWCNPISGHATLYWYQQILGQGPKLLIQFQNNGVVDDSQLPKDRFSAERLKGVDSTLKIQPAKLEDSAVYLCASSLDLLNEQYFGPGTRLTVT.

This clone appeared a single time. The CDR3 nucleotides are TGTGCCAGCAGTCCGGGGCCGGGAACCACTGAAGCTTTCTTT. Translating gives CASSPGPGTTEAFF. The chain couples TRBV28 to TRBJ1-1; D may be TRBD1 (5 bases). Germline CDR1 reads MDHEN; CDR2 reads SYDVKM. Trimming removed 5 bases at V and 4 bases at J, with 14 bases between. CDR3 size: 14 residues. The entire variable domain, with the rest obtained from reference TRBV28 and TRBJ1-1, is as follows: DVKVTQSSRYLVKRTGEKVFLECVQDMDHENMFWYRQDPGLGLRLIYFSYDVKMKEKGDIPEGYSVSREKKERFSLILESASTNQTSMYLCASSPGPGTTEAFFGQGTRLTVV.

V and J are TRBV6-4 and TRBJ2-3, with 7 bases identical to TRBD2. The CDR3 sequence is 16 residues long. Per germline, CDR1 MRHNA and CDR2 SNTAGT. V shed 2 bases, J shed 0 bases, and the junction held 5 bases outside the gene matches. CDR3 region: CASSDSPGGSTDTQYF. In DNA form, the CDR3 reads TGTGCCAGCAGTGACAGTCCGGGGGGTAGCACAGATACGCAGTATTTT.

The J gene is TRBJ1-4, the V gene TRBV4-3, with a tentative D call TRBD1 (5 bases). V dropped 0 bases and J dropped 4 bases, with 12 bases sitting between them. This CDR3 spans 16 amino acids. Germline V gives CDR1 LGHNA, CDR2 YSLEER. The CDR3 spells CASSQDPGPINEKLFF. The DNA for the CDR3 is TGCGCCAGCAGCCAAGATCCGGGACCGATTAATGAAAAACTGTTTTTT.

The gene calls are TRBV5-6 and TRBJ1-4; 8 nucleotides match TRBD1. The J segment lost 8 bases and the V segment lost 4 bases, leaving 10 bases of the junction unmatched. CDR1 is SGHDT and CDR2 is YYEEEE in the germline V gene. This CDR3 has 15 amino acids. In DNA form, the CDR3 reads TGTGCCAGCAGCCTGGATACAGGGGGTAGCGAAAAACTGTTTTTT. This sequence encodes CASSLDTGGSEKLFF.

This clone was seen only once. This chain uses TRBV6-5 with TRBJ1-4, with D hard to call. CDR1 and CDR2 from the germline V gene are MNHEY and SVGAGI. The CDR3 is 14 amino acids. Between the trimmed V and J ends, which lost 6 bases and 8 bases, there was a span of 16 bases. The CDR3, as DNA: TGTGCCAGCAGGTTGGAGACCCGGAAGGAAAAACTGTTTTTT. Its translation: CASRLETRKEKLFF.

This clone has only one observation. The V and J genes are TRBV2 and TRBJ2-7; 7 bases match TRBD1. Germline CDR1 is SNHLY and CDR2 is FYNNEI. CDR3 length equals 13 residues. Trimming took 4 bases from V and 4 from J; bases not matched to a gene: 4. The CDR3 here is CASSAYRGYEQYF. The CDR3 DNA reads TGTGCCAGCAGTGCATACAGGGGTTACGAGCAGTACTTC.

This chain connects TRBV27 to TRBJ1-2; D is perhaps TRBD1 (6 bases). The CDR3 is 12 amino acids. Per the germline V gene, CDR1 is MNHEY and CDR2 is SMNVEV (reference sequence). V was pared by 5 bases and J by 8 bases, with 12 bases between. The chain's CDR3 is CASSHGGLGYTF. The CDR3 DNA reads as TGTGCCAGCAGTCACGGGGGGCTAGGCTACACCTTC.

V gene TRBV6-9 combines with J gene TRBJ1-2; 8 nucleotides align to TRBD1. V gave up 5 bases and J gave up 6 bases; unmatched junction bases: 20. The CDR3 is 18 amino acids. Germline V gene data show CDR1 as MNHGY and CDR2 as SVAAGI. The chain's CDR3 is CASSRKTRQRTGLNGYTF. The CDR3 bases are TGTGCCAGCAGTCGTAAAACCCGACAGCGGACAGGGCTCAATGGCTACACCTTC.